This entry lists 20 T cell receptor beta chains sequenced from one sample in a study of T-cell memory formation after mild COVID-19. TCRdb itself ran the 5' RACE reads through MiXCR, one entry per CDR3 protein. Of roughly 320,000 distinct CDR3 sequences listed, 25% to 30% are singletons. The sequenced material came from PBMCs or a T cell subset sorted from them (not recorded which). These receptors were taken from an adult woman who had mild COVID-19 (a few samples of this study predate the infection). Cell type and time point are not known.

The chain has TRBV7-2 and TRBJ2-5; 12 positions match TRBD2. V trimming: 1 base; J trimming: 4 bases; junction bases outside the gene matches: 4. CDR3 size: 16 residues. Germline CDR1 reads SGHTA; CDR2 reads FQGNSA. CDR3 in DNA: TGTGCCAGCAGCTTAGATCTAGCGGGAGGGGGAGAGACCCAGTACTTC. Its protein is CASSLDLAGGGETQYF.

This clonotype was counted ten times or more. The rearrangement links TRBV7-3 to TRBJ2-1; 11 bases are a match to TRBD2. V trimming: 5 bases; J trimming: 4 bases; junction bases outside the gene matches: 10. Germline lookup yields CDR1 SGHTA and CDR2 FQGTGA. CDR3 length: 17 amino acids. DNA for the CDR3: TGTGCCAGCAGCCGCCGCGGGGGGACTAGCGGATACAATGAGCAGTTCTTC. This gives the protein CASSRRGGTSGYNEQFF.

This clonotype was seen a handful of times. This chain links TRBV18 with TRBJ2-1; a possible D gene is TRBD2 (6 bases). This CDR3 has 14 residues. Germline V gene sequence: CDR1 KGHSH, CDR2 LQKENI. Between the trimmed V and J ends, which lost 6 bases and 6 bases, there was a span of 15 bases. CDR3 nucleotides: TGTGCCAGCTCCCCAAACCCTAGCGTCAATGAGCAGTTCTTC. Translating gives CASSPNPSVNEQFF.

The rearrangement uses TRBV6-5 and TRBJ2-7; maybe TRBD1 (6 bases). The CDR3 extends over 13 amino acids. Trimming took off 5 bases at V and 3 bases at J, with 11 bases between the two ends. The germline gives CDR1 MNHEY, CDR2 SVGAGI. CDR3 protein: CASSDGDIYEQYF. The DNA for the CDR3 is TGTGCCAGCAGTGACGGGGACATCTACGAGCAGTACTTC.

This clonotype was observed a few times. The V gene is TRBV10-2, the J gene TRBJ2-3, with unresolved D. The length of the CDR3 is 14 residues. Germline V CDR1 and CDR2: WSHSY, SAAADI. Trimming removed 2 bases at V and 6 bases at J, with 12 bases between. This CDR3 is CASSEHSPSDTQYF. The CDR3 bases are TGCGCCAGCAGTGAGCATAGCCCGAGCGATACGCAGTATTTT.

The table lists this clonotype with many counts. The gene calls are TRBV4-2 and TRBJ2-1, with no clear D. Trimming removed 0 bases from V and 7 bases from J, with 7 bases in between. Germline V gene data show CDR1 as LGHNA and CDR2 as YNFKEQ. The CDR3 extends over 13 amino acids. The CDR3 protein is CASSQDLSNEQFF. CDR3 DNA: TGTGCCAGCAGCCAAGATCTCTCTAATGAGCAGTTCTTC.

Here the CDR3 DNA reads TGTGCCAGCAGCCCTCCGAGTGGGACCTACGAGCAGTACTTC. Its protein product is CASSPPSGTYEQYF. The V gene is TRBV7-6, the J gene TRBJ2-7; D gene uncertain. V was clipped by 5 bases and J by 2 bases, with 13 bases between them. The CDR3 sequence is 14 residues long. Germline CDR1 reads SGHVS; CDR2 reads FNYEAQ. Using reference TRBV7-6 and TRBJ2-7 for the parts outside the CDR3, the full variable domain is GAGVSQSPRYKVTKRGQDVALRCDPISGHVSLYWYRQALGQGPEFLTYFNYEAQQDKSGLPNDRFSAERPEGSISTLTIQRTEQRDSAMYRCASSPPSGTYEQYFGPGTRLTVT.

The rearrangement joins TRBV20-1 to TRBJ2-1, with a weak D call TRBD2 (6 bases). The CDR3 is made up of 14 amino acids. In germline, CDR1 is DFQATT, CDR2 SNEGSKA (reference sequence). V dropped 6 bases and J dropped 7 bases, with 19 bases sitting between them. The chain's CDR3 is CSARRPGLPNEQFF. As DNA, the CDR3 is TGCAGTGCCCGCCGACCGGGACTCCCAAATGAGCAGTTCTTC.

The chain joins TRBV5-1 to TRBJ1-1; 8 bases fit TRBD1. The CDR3 runs 15 residues. Germline CDR1 is SGHRS and CDR2 is YFSETQ. Trimming at V came to 1 base and at J to 1 base, leaving 3 bases not matched to a gene. The CDR3 region is CASSLYRGTNTEAFF. For the CDR3, the DNA is TGCGCCAGCAGCTTGTACAGGGGGACGAACACTGAAGCTTTCTTT.

The rearrangement uses TRBV23-1 and TRBJ2-4; 7 bases line up with TRBD1. TRBV23-1 is placed among ORFs of uncertain function. V lost 4 bases to trimming and J lost 8 bases; unmatched junction nucleotides: 5. CDR3 length: 13 residues. For the CDR3, the DNA is TGCGCCAGCAGTCTCACAGGGGAGCACATTCAGTACTTC. This encodes CASSLTGEHIQYF.

In its sample, this clonotype was seen a few times. This chain connects TRBV29-1 to TRBJ2-2; 10 bases align to TRBD1. Germline loops: CDR1 SQVTM, CDR2 ANQGSEA. The CDR3 runs to 13 residues. V shed 5 bases, J shed 9 bases, and the junction held 6 bases outside the gene matches. The DNA of the CDR3 is TGCAGCGTTACCAGGGACAGGGGCCGGGAGCTGTTTTTT. It yields the protein CSVTRDRGRELFF.

V is TRBV3-1 and J is TRBJ2-7; possible D gene TRBD1, 6 bases. Germline CDR1 is LGHDT and CDR2 is YNNKEL (reference sequence). Trimming pared 5 bases from V and 4 bases from J, leaving 21 bases between. This CDR3 contains 16 residues. The CDR3 reads CASSKGWGLASYEQYF. The CDR3, as DNA: TGTGCCAGCAGCAAAGGTTGGGGGCTAGCATCATACGAGCAGTACTTC.

The J gene is TRBJ2-1, the V gene TRBV4-1; 10 bases fit TRBD2. The CDR3 is 16 residues long. Trimming took 3 bases from V and 6 from J; bases not matched to a gene: 8. Germline CDR1 and CDR2: MGHRA and YSYEKL. The CDR3 here is CASSQVISGRFNEQFF. DNA of the CDR3: TGCGCCAGCAGCCAGGTTATTAGCGGGAGGTTCAATGAGCAGTTCTTC.

This clonotype showed up just a few times. V and J are TRBV28 and TRBJ2-1; D ambiguous. From germline, CDR1 is MDHEN and CDR2 SYDVKM. The CDR3 covers 14 residues. The V gene lost 5 bases and the J gene lost 8 bases, with 16 bases spanning the gap. The CDR3 DNA reads TGTGCCAGCAGTCCAGCTCCCGACTCGCATGAGCAGTTCTTC. Amino acid sequence: CASSPAPDSHEQFF.

This sequence joins TRBV20-1 and TRBJ2-1; 7 bases are a match to TRBD2. CDR1 DFQATT and CDR2 SNEGSKA come from the germline V gene (reference sequence). This CDR3 is 11 amino acids long. The ends lost 5 bases at V and 9 bases at J; junction bases unmatched: 4. The chain's CDR3 is CSAGAGTEQFF. CDR3 in DNA: TGCAGTGCTGGAGCGGGAACTGAGCAGTTCTTC.

This clonotype was counted once. This sequence joins TRBV5-1 and TRBJ2-5; weak D call: TRBD2 (5 bases). V lost 6 bases and J 3 bases, leaving 6 bases between the germline ends. CDR1 is SGHRS and CDR2 is YFSETQ in the germline V gene. CDR3 length: 11 residues. In DNA form, the CDR3 reads TGCGCCAGCATGAGGGAAGAGACCCAGTACTTC. Protein sequence: CASMREETQYF.

This clonotype occurred many times. The V call is TRBV7-9, the J call TRBJ1-3; a weak D match, TRBD1 (5 bases). The CDR3 loop spans 14 amino acids. V lost 8 bases and J lost 0, with 11 bases in between. In germline, CDR1 is SEHNR, CDR2 FQNEAQ (reference sequence). The CDR3 coding sequence is TGTGCCAGCGGGGGGTCGAGCTCTGGAAACACCATATATTTT. Protein product: CASGGSSSGNTIYF.

This chain links TRBV6-6 with TRBJ1-5; D is ambiguous. The germline V and J ends were trimmed by 7 bases and 5 bases, with 9 bases remaining between them. CDR3 size: 12 residues. Looked up from germline, CDR1 is MNHNY and CDR2 is SVGAGI (reference sequence). CDR3 protein: CASTELDQPQHF. In DNA, the CDR3 is TGTGCCAGCACTGAACTCGATCAGCCCCAGCATTTT.

The V and J genes are TRBV20-1 and TRBJ2-7; the D is unclear. This CDR3 comprises 13 residues. The germline gives CDR1 DFQATT, CDR2 SNEGSKA (reference sequence). V was clipped by 1 base and J by 3 bases, with 10 bases between them. For the CDR3, the DNA is TGCAGTGCTAGAGGGACGTGGGACTACGAGCAGTACTTC. Protein sequence: CSARGTWDYEQYF.

The sample holds a few counts of this clonotype. The chain recombines TRBV4-3 with TRBJ2-3, with a possible D match to TRBD2 (5 bases). The CDR3 loop spans 15 amino acids. Between the trimmed V and J ends, which lost 3 bases and 5 bases, there was a span of 15 bases. The germline V gene has CDR1 LGHNA and CDR2 YSLEER. The CDR3: CASSHLGVGEDTQYF. In nucleotides, the CDR3 is TGCGCCAGCAGCCATTTGGGAGTCGGAGAAGATACGCAGTATTTT.